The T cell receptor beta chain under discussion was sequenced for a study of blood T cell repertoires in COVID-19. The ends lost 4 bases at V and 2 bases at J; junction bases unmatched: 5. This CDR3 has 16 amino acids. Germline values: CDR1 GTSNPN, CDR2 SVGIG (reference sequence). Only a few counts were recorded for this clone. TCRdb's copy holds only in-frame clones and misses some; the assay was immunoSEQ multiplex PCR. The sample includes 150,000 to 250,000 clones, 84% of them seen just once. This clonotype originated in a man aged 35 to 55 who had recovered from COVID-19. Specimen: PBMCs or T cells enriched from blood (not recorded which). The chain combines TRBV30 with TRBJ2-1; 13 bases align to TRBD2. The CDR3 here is CAWISGLAGTYNEQFF. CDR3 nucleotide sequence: TGTGCCTGGATATCGGGACTAGCGGGGACCTACAATGAGCAGTTCTTC.